This TCR beta chain was captured in a study of monozygotic twins with inflammatory bowel disease. Every TCR library consumed around 3,300 ng of total RNA. Through template switching, UMIs that included a 6-nucleotide sample barcode were added. One entry per CDR3 protein, without DNA, is what TCRdb gives after re-calling the 5' RACE reads. This sample's clone table lists some 160,000 distinct CDR3 sequences. CDR3 length: 13 residues. The germline gives CDR1 SGHTS, CDR2 YDEGEE. No sorting of T cells preceded isolation of total RNA from whole blood. Regarding this clonotype: Antigen unknown.

General study results and limits: Limited statistical power may explain no repertoire similarity difference between concordant and discordant twins.

The gene calls are TRBV5-8 and TRBJ1-2; absent DNA, TCRdb's TRBD1 call cannot be checked. Material for sequencing was blood. The origin of this receptor is a human donor with ulcerative colitis or Crohn's disease, or a healthy co-twin of an affected twin (not recorded which). CDR3 loop: CASSRPGDYGYTF.